Presented here are 23 T cell receptor beta chains from one specimen sequenced in a study of T cells in Graves' hyperthyroidism and ophthalmopathy. Researchers amplified the TCR beta CDR3 regions from RNA transcripts. The TCR CDR3 first-round RT-PCR relied on the HTBI primer set. Each CDR3 protein gets one entry after TCRdb re-called the multiplex PCR reads with MiXCR. The table lists hundreds of thousands of distinct CDR3 sequences, under 20% of them singletons, with less than 4.5% in the top ten. Specimen: blood. These receptors were collected from a woman under 40 with Graves' hyperthyroidism.

The chain combines TRBV7-2 with TRBJ2-3; TRBD2 matches at 13 bases. Germline V CDR1 and CDR2: SGHTA, FQGNSA. The CDR3 runs 17 residues. Trimming removed 4 bases from V and 5 bases from J; junction bases left unmatched: 9. The CDR3 bases are TGTGCCAGCAGCTACCCGGGACTAGCGGGAAGTCAAGATACGCAGTATTTT. It encodes CASSYPGLAGSQDTQYF.

This clonotype appeared many times. The J gene is TRBJ2-7, the V gene TRBV11-2; D not resolved. Deletions cut 0 bases from V and 3 bases from J, with 6 bases between. The CDR3 consists of 13 residues. Germline lookup yields CDR1 SGHAT and CDR2 FQNNGV. CDR3 sequence reads: CASSLDGVYEQYF. CDR3 in DNA: TGTGCCAGCAGCTTAGATGGTGTCTACGAGCAGTACTTC. Filled out from reference TRBV11-2 and TRBJ2-7, the complete variable domain reads EAGVAQSPRYKIIEKRQSVAFWCNPISGHATLYWYQQILGQGPKLLIQFQNNGVVDDSQLPKDRFSAERLKGVDSTLKIQPAKLEDSAVYLCASSLDGVYEQYFGPGTRLTVT.

This clonotype has more than one count but fewer than ten. The chain couples TRBV3-1 to TRBJ2-4, with D possibly matching TRBD1 (6 bases). This CDR3 has 12 amino acids. Per the germline V gene, CDR1 is LGHDT and CDR2 is YNNKEL (reference sequence). V gave up 5 bases and J gave up 8 bases, with 10 bases separating them. CDR3 coding DNA: TGTGCCAGCAGCGAGAGGGGGTACATTCAGTACTTC. This codes for CASSERGYIQYF. The variable domain in full, with the rest retrieved from reference TRBV3-1 and TRBJ2-4, is DTAVSQTPKYLVTQMGNDKSIKCEQNLGHDTMYWYKQDSKKFLKIMFSYNNKELIINETVPNRFSPKSPDKAHLNLHINSLELGDSAVYFCASSERGYIQYFGAGTRLSVL.

This clonotype was detected only a few times. The genes are TRBV13 and TRBJ2-1; D may be TRBD2 (7 bases). Germline V gene sequence: CDR1 PRHDT, CDR2 FYEKMQ (reference sequence). The CDR3 is 14 residues long. V was pared by 4 bases and J by 6 bases, with 13 bases between. Written as DNA, the CDR3 is TGTGCCAGCAGCTACGGACGGGGGGCCAATGAGCAGTTCTTC. Translated, it gives CASSYGRGANEQFF. The full variable domain, with the rest looked up from reference TRBV13 and TRBJ2-1, is AAGVIQSPRHLIKEKRETATLKCYPIPRHDTVYWYQQGPGQDPQFLISFYEKMQSDKGSIPDRFSAQQFSDYHSELNMSSLELGDSALYFCASSYGRGANEQFFGPGTRLTVL.

This clonotype was observed a few times. This rearrangement joins TRBV30 to TRBJ1-5, with D possibly being TRBD1 (6 bases). The V gene's germline CDR1 is GTSNPN and CDR2 SVGIG (reference sequence). V was shortened by 2 bases and J by 3 bases, with 20 bases between the two germline ends. The CDR3 sequence is 17 residues long. This CDR3 reads CAWSTGTARGTNQPQHF. CDR3 DNA: TGTGCCTGGAGTACGGGTACGGCTAGGGGGACCAATCAGCCCCAGCATTTT.

This clonotype was recorded many times. One end of the junction does not line up with germline, which may come from a read error. The chain has TRBV7-2 and TRBJ2-1; 8 positions match TRBD2. Germline CDR1 and CDR2: SGHTA and FQGNSA. This CDR3 has 15 residues. The CDR3 reads CASSLSSGPYNEQFF. CDR3 in DNA: TGCGCCAGCAGCTTATCTAGCGGGCCCTACAATGAGCAGTTCTTC.

This clonotype was seen a handful of times. The chain uses TRBV3-1 and TRBJ2-1; 8 bases agree with TRBD2. Germline CDR1 is LGHDT and CDR2 is YNNKEL (reference sequence). Trimming cost V 4 bases and J 6 bases; bases outside gene matches: 11. CDR3 length: 16 residues. The CDR3 sequence is CASSRISGKQSNEQFF. The CDR3 bases are TGTGCCAGCAGCCGCATTAGCGGGAAGCAGAGCAATGAGCAGTTCTTC.

This clonotype was seen ten or more times. This chain links TRBV28 with TRBJ2-3; 10 bases fit TRBD2. Unmatched junction bases numbered 10, after V lost 3 bases and J lost 1 base. The CDR3 is 18 amino acids. Looked up from germline, CDR1 is MDHEN and CDR2 is SYDVKM. As DNA, the CDR3 is TGTGCCAGCAGTTTTCTTCGGGACAGCGGGAGGGGCACAGATACGCAGTATTTT. This sequence encodes CASSFLRDSGRGTDTQYF. The whole variable domain, filled in from reference TRBV28 and TRBJ2-3, reads DVKVTQSSRYLVKRTGEKVFLECVQDMDHENMFWYRQDPGLGLRLIYFSYDVKMKEKGDIPEGYSVSREKKERFSLILESASTNQTSMYLCASSFLRDSGRGTDTQYFGPGTRLTVL.

This clonotype has just a few counts. The chain has TRBV4-2 and TRBJ2-4, with D perhaps matching TRBD1 (6 bases). Per germline, CDR1 LGHNA and CDR2 YNFKEQ. V lost 1 base and J lost 5, with 12 bases in between. The CDR3 totals 15 residues. The CDR3 DNA follows: TGTGCCAGCAGCCAAGTTCAACCAGGGGAAAACATTCAGTACTTC. The encoded protein is CASSQVQPGENIQYF.

This rearrangement joins TRBV12-3 or TRBV12-4 to TRBJ1-2; D uncertain. Trimming removed 5 bases from V and 7 bases from J, with 14 bases in between. CDR3 size: 13 residues. Here the CDR3 reads CASSLLALGGYTF. In DNA, the CDR3 is TGTGCCAGCAGTCTTTTGGCGTTGGGTGGCTACACCTTC.

This clonotype was seen repeatedly, ten times or more. The rearrangement uses TRBV2 and TRBJ2-5, with 7 bases identical to TRBD1. Per germline, CDR1 SNHLY and CDR2 FYNNEI. CDR3 length: 15 residues. Germline trimming cut 3 bases from V and 5 bases from J; bases unmatched to any gene: 9. CDR3 DNA: TGTGCCAGCAGTGATCCGACAGGGATGATGGAGACCCAGTACTTC. Translation gives CASSDPTGMMETQYF.

The chain couples TRBV12-3 or TRBV12-4 to TRBJ2-5, with 9 bases matching TRBD2. The trim removed 6 bases at V and 5 bases at J, leaving 13 bases unmatched. The CDR3 is 16 residues long. CDR3 DNA sequence: TGTGCCAGCAGCCCTACAGCGGCGGGAGGGCCGGAGACCCAGTACTTC. It is translated as CASSPTAAGGPETQYF.

The table lists this clonotype with a few counts. The chain uses TRBV6-2 or TRBV6-3 and TRBJ2-1; D ambiguous. CDR3 length: 12 residues. The V and J ends lost 2 bases and 6 bases respectively, with 5 bases between them. The germline V gene has CDR1 MNHEY and CDR2 SVGEGT. The CDR3 DNA sequence: TGTGCCAGCAGTTACGGGGTCAATGAGCAGTTCTTC. Translated: CASSYGVNEQFF.

This clonotype was recorded many times. The rearrangement joins TRBV27 to TRBJ2-7; no clear D. The germline gives CDR1 MNHEY, CDR2 SMNVEV (reference sequence). V gave up 3 bases and J gave up 4 bases, with 13 bases separating them. The CDR3 consists of 14 residues. The CDR3 reads CASSFHRAIYEQYF. Written as DNA, the CDR3 is TGTGCCAGCAGTTTCCACCGCGCCATTTACGAGCAGTACTTC.

This clonotype occurred many times. The chain has TRBV3-1 and TRBJ2-5; D remains ambiguous. Trimming took 1 base from V and 2 from J, leaving 8 bases between them. This CDR3 region has 14 residues. Looked up from germline, CDR1 is LGHDT and CDR2 is YNNKEL (reference sequence). The CDR3 sequence is CASSQGVGQETQYF. CDR3 nucleotides: TGTGCCAGCAGCCAAGGGGTAGGGCAAGAGACCCAGTACTTC.

In this sample, this clonotype turned up a few times. CDR3 residues: CASSPGQLPTNEKLFF. CDR3 nucleotides: TGTGCCAGCAGTCCTGGACAGCTACCAACTAATGAAAAACTGTTTTTT. This chain links TRBV2 with TRBJ1-4; tentative D call: TRBD1 (6 bases). The ends were cut back, 5 bases at V and 0 bases at J, with 13 bases in the middle. From germline, CDR1 is SNHLY and CDR2 FYNNEI. This CDR3 comprises 16 residues.

This clonotype has ten or more counts. The V gene is TRBV11-2, the J gene TRBJ2-5, with D possibly matching TRBD2 (5 bases). Germline CDR1 reads SGHAT; CDR2 reads FQNNGV. V was shortened by 0 bases and J by 4 bases, with 21 bases between the two germline ends. This CDR3 has 18 residues. The CDR3 coding sequence is TGTGCCAGCAGCTTAGATTACGGCTTATGGGAGACGGGAGAGACCCAGTACTTC. It translates to CASSLDYGLWETGETQYF.

This clonotype was found many times. The chain employs TRBV6-1 and TRBJ2-7; D is perhaps TRBD1 (5 bases). The CDR3 runs to 15 residues. Looked up from germline, CDR1 is MNHNS and CDR2 is SASEGT. Trimming took 7 bases from V and 1 from J, leaving 17 bases between them. The CDR3, as DNA: TGTGCCAGCATCTCAAATGGGGCGGATTCCTACGAGCAGTACTTC. It is translated as CASISNGADSYEQYF.

This clonotype was counted at least ten times. This chain links TRBV27 with TRBJ2-1, with 7 positions matching TRBD2. Germline V gene lookup returns CDR1 MNHEY and CDR2 SMNVEV (reference sequence). CDR3 length: 15 amino acids. Unmatched junction bases numbered 14, after V lost 8 bases and J lost 7 bases. The CDR3 loop is CASFATSAGVNEQFF. The CDR3 DNA sequence: TGTGCCAGCTTTGCGACCTCCGCGGGGGTGAATGAGCAGTTCTTC.

This clonotype was detected only a few times. At one end the junction does not follow the germline gene, possibly because of a read error. J is TRBJ2-1 and V is TRBV29-1, with TRBD2 as a possible D gene (5 bases). The germline V gene encodes CDR1 SQVTM and CDR2 ANQGSEA. This CDR3 has 14 residues. CDR3 sequence (DNA): TGCAGCGTGGAAGCGGTTGGCTCCTACAATGAGCAGTTCTTC. As protein: CSVEAVGSYNEQFF.

This clonotype was found many times. V usage is TRBV7-2 and J usage is TRBJ2-7, with 8 bases fitting TRBD1. The CDR3 is 15 amino acids. The germline gives CDR1 SGHTA, CDR2 FQGNSA. V lost 2 bases, J lost 3 bases, and 6 bases stayed unmatched. The DNA of the CDR3 is TGTGCCAGCAGCTTAACCCGGACAGGGCACTACGAGCAGTACTTC. As protein: CASSLTRTGHYEQYF.

This clonotype was counted ten times or more. The genes are TRBV10-3 and TRBJ2-5, with unresolved D. The CDR3 has 13 amino acids. CDR1 and CDR2 (germline): ENHRY, SYGVKD. The ends were cut back, 3 bases at V and 1 base at J, with 6 bases in the middle. Here the CDR3 reads CAISDGVQETQYF. The CDR3 DNA reads as TGTGCCATCAGTGACGGCGTCCAAGAGACCCAGTACTTC.

In its sample, this clonotype was seen a few times. V is TRBV19 and J is TRBJ2-7; D gene unclear. This CDR3 is 14 amino acids long. From germline, CDR1 is LNHDA and CDR2 SQIVND (reference sequence). Trimming shortened V by 3 bases and J by 5 bases, and 14 bases separated the two germline ends. The CDR3 sequence is CASSIGQNLHEQYF. CDR3 coding DNA: TGTGCCAGTAGTATCGGCCAAAACCTTCACGAGCAGTACTTC.